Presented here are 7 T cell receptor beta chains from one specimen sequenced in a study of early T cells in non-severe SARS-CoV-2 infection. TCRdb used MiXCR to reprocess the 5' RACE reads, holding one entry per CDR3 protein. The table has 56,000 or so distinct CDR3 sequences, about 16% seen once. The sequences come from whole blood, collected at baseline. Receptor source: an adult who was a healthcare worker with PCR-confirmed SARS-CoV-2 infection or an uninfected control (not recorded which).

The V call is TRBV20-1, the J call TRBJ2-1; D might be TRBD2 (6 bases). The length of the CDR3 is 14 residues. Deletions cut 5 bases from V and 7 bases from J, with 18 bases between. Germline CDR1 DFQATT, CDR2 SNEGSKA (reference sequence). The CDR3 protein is CSAGGKVLWNEQFF. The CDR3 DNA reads TGCAGTGCTGGCGGGAAGGTTCTGTGGAATGAGCAGTTCTTC.

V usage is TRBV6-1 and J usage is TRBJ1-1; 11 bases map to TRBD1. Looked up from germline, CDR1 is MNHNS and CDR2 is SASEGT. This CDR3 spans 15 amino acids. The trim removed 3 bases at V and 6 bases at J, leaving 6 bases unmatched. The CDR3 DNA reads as TGTGCCAGCAGTGACCCTGGGACAGGGGGACCTGAAGCTTTCTTT. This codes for CASSDPGTGGPEAFF.

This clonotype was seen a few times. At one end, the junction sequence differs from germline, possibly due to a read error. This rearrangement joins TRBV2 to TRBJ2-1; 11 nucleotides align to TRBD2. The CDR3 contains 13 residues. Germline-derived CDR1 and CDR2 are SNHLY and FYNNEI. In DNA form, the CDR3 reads TGTGCCAGCGGGACTAGCGGCAGAAATGAGCAGTCCTTC. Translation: CASGTSGRNEQSF. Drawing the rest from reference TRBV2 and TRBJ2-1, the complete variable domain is EPEVTQTPSHQVTQMGQEVILRCVPISNHLYFYWYRQILGQKVEFLVSFYNNEISEKSEIFDDQFSVERPDGSNFTLKIRSTKLEDSAMYFCASGTSGRNEQSFGPGTRLTVL.

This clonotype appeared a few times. The CDR3 reads CASSTSGRAHEQFF. The CDR3 DNA sequence: TGTGCCAGTTCGACTAGCGGGAGGGCTCATGAGCAGTTCTTC. The chain links TRBV19 to TRBJ2-1; 14 bases fit TRBD2. V was clipped by 8 bases and J by 8 bases; unmatched bases: 5. Germline-derived CDR1 and CDR2 are LNHDA and SQIVND (reference sequence). The CDR3 length is 14 residues.

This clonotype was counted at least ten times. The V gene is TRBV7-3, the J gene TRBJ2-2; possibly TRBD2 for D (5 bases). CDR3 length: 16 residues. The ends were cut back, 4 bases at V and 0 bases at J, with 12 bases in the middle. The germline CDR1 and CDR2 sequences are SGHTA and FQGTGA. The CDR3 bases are TGTGCCAGCAGCTACCCAGGCGGGTCGAACACCGGGGAGCTGTTTTTT. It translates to CASSYPGGSNTGELFF.

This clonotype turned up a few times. CDR3 region: CASALTDRGNNEQFF. In DNA, the CDR3 is TGTGCTAGTGCCCTCACGGACAGGGGGAACAATGAGCAGTTCTTC. V and J are TRBV12-5 and TRBJ2-1; 10 bases line up with TRBD1. The CDR3 covers 15 residues. The V gene end was trimmed by 7 bases and the J gene end by 5 bases; junction bases not matched to a gene: 8. Germline V gene sequence: CDR1 LGHNT, CDR2 FRNRAP.

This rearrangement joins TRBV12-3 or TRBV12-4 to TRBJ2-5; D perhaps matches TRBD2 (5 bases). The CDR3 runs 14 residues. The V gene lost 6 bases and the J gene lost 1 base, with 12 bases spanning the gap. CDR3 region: CASSPRGGQETQYF. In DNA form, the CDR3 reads TGTGCCAGCAGCCCCCGAGGAGGCCAAGAGACCCAGTACTTC.